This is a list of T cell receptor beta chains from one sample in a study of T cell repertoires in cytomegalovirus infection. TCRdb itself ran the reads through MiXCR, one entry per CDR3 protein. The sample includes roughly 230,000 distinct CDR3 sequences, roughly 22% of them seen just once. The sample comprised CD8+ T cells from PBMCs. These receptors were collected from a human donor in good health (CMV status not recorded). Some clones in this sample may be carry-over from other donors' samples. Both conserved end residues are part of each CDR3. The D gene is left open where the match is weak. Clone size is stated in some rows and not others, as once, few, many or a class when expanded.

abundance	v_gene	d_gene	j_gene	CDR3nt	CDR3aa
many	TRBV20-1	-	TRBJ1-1	TGCAGTGCTAGAGCTTGGGGAGCGGTCACTGAAGCTTTCTTT	CSARAWGAVTEAFF
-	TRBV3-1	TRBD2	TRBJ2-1	TGTGCCAGCAGCCCGGCCACTAGCGGGGGGTTGAATGAGCAGTTCTTC	CASSPATSGGLNEQFF
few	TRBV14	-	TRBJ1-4	TGTGCCAGCAGCCTCTCCCGGGACACTGCAACTAATGAAAAACTGTTTTTT	CASSLSRDTATNEKLFF
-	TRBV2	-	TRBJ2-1	TGTGCCAGCAGGACCAGCCGAAATGAGCAGTTCTTC	CASRTSRNEQFF
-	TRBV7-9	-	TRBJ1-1	TGTGCCAGCAGCCCAATCCGGACTGAAGCTTTCTTT	CASSPIRTEAFF
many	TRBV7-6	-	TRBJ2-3	TGTGCCAGCAGCTTAGTTATCGGGCCGAGCACAGATACGCAGTATTTT	CASSLVIGPSTDTQYF
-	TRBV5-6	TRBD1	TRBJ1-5	TGTGCCAGCAGCTTTGCAGGGGGACAGCCCCAGCATTTT	CASSFAGGQPQHF
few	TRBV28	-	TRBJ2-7	TGTGCCAGCAGTGGATCGGGGGGCCGCGAGCAGTACTTC	CASSGSGGREQYF
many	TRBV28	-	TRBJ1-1	TGTGCCAGCAGCTCCGTGGGTATGAACACTGAAGCTTTCTTT	CASSSVGMNTEAFF
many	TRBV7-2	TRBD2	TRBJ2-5	TGTGCCAGCAGCGATCCACTAGCGGGTTTCGAGGGGGAGACCCAGTACTTC	CASSDPLAGFEGETQYF
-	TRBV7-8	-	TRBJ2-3	TGTGCCAGCAGCTCTGAGGTAGTCACAGATACGCAGTATTTT	CASSSEVVTDTQYF
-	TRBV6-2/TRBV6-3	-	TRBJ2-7	TGTGCCAGCATCGGGTTCGGGGAAACTTCCTACGAGCAGTACTTC	CASIGFGETSYEQYF
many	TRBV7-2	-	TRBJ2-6	TGTGCCAGCAGCTTTCCCCTCTCTGGGGCCAACGTCCTGACTTTC	CASSFPLSGANVLTF